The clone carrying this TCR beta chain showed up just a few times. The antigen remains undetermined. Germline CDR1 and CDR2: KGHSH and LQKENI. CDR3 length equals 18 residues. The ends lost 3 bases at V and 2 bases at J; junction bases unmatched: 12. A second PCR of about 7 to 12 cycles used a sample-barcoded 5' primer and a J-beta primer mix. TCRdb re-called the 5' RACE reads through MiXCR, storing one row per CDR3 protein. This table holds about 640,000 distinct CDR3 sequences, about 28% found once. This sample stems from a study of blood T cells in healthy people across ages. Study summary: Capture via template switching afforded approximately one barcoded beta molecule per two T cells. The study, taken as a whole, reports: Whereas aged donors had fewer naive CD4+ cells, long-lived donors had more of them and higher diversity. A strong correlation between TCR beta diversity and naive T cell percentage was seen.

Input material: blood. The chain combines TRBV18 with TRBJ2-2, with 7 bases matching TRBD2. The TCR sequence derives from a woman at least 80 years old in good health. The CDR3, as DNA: TGTGCCAGCTCACCGATACCTACGGGGGGACTCAACACCGGGGAGCTGTTTTTT. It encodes CASSPIPTGGLNTGELFF.